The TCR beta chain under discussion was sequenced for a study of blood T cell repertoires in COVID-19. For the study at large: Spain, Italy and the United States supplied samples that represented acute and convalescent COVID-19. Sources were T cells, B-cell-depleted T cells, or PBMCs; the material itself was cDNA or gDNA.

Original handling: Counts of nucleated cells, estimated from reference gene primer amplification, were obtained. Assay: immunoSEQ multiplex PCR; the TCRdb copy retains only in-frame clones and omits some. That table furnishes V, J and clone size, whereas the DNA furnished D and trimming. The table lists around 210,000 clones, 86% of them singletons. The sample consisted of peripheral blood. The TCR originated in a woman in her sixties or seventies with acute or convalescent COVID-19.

CDR3 nucleotide sequence: TGTGCCAGCAGCCCAGACGGCAGGGTATCGAATGGCTACACCTTC. Amino acids: CASSPDGRVSNGYTF. V usage is TRBV6-5 and J usage is TRBJ1-2, with D tentatively TRBD1 (5 bases). Germline V gives CDR1 MNHEY, CDR2 SVGAGI. The V end lost 6 bases, the J end lost 6 bases, and 20 bases lay between the germline ends. CDR3 length equals 15 residues.